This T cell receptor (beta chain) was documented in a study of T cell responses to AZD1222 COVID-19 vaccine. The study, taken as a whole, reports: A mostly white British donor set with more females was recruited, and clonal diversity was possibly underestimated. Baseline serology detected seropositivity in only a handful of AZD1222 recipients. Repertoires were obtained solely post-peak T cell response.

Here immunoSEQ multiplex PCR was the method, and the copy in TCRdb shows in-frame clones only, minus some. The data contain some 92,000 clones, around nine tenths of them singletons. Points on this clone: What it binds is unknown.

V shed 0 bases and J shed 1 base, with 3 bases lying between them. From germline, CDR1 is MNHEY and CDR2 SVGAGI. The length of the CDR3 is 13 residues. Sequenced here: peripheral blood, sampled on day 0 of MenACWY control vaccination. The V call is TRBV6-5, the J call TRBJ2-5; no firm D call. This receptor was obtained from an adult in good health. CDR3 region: CASSYSIQETQYF. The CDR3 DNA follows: TGTGCCAGCAGTTACTCGATCCAAGAGACCCAGTACTTC.